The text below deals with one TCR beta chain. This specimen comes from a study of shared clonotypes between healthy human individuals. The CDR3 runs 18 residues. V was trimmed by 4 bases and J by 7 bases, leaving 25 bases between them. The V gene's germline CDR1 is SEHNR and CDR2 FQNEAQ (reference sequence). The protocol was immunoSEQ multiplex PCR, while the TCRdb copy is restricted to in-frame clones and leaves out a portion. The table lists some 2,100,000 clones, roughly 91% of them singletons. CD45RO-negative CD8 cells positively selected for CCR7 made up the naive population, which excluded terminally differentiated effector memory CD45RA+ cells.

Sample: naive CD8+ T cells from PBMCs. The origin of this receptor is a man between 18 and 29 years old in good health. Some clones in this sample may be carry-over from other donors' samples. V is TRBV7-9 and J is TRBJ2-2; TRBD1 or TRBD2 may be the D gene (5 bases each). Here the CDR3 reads CASSSNNRDPKRNGELFF. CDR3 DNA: TGTGCCAGCAGCTCGAATAACCGGGACCCCAAGCGCAACGGGGAGCTGTTTTTT.